This entry lists 30 T cell receptor beta chains sequenced from one sample in a study of beta chain features in type 1 diabetes. Their target antigens are unknown. Study-wide points: Within each of all four CD4+ subsets, Type 1 diabetes patients had TCRB CDR3s that were moderately but significantly shorter.

Every bit of the isolated RNA underwent reverse transcription, so sequencing read expressed TCRB transcripts. Using immunoSEQ multiplex PCR, the repertoire was profiled, and TCRdb retains in-frame clones only, with some absent. The table records roughly 230,000 clones, approximately 11% of them present only once. The sample comprised naive CD4+ T cells from blood. Receptor source: a man aged 25 to 40 with type 1 diabetes.

This clone turned up a few times. V and J are TRBV7-2 and TRBJ2-7; 8 nucleotides align to TRBD2. CDR1 is SGHTA and CDR2 is FQGNSA in the germline V gene. CDR3 length: 16 residues. The J segment lost 1 base and the V segment lost 0 bases, leaving 5 bases of the junction unmatched. The DNA for the CDR3 is TGTGCCAGCAGCTTAGCGTCTAGCGGGTCTTCCTACGAGCAGTACTTC. It is translated as CASSLASSGSSYEQYF.

This clone occurred a few times. The rearrangement joins TRBV18 to TRBJ1-5; D may be TRBD1 (5 bases). Germline V CDR1 and CDR2: KGHSH, LQKENI. V lost 0 bases and J 0 bases, leaving 9 bases between the germline ends. CDR3 length equals 16 residues. CDR3 sequence reads: CASSPPSGASNQPQHF. CDR3 nucleotides: TGTGCCAGCTCACCACCATCTGGGGCTAGCAATCAGCCCCAGCATTTT.

This clone has just a few counts. The chain is built from TRBV6-6 and TRBJ2-7, with 7 bases fitting TRBD1. CDR1 is MNHNY, CDR2 SVGAGI, per germline (reference sequence). Trimming at V came to 6 bases and at J to 3 bases, leaving 2 bases not matched to a gene. The CDR3 contains 12 residues. CDR3 region: CASRTGDYEQYF. For the CDR3, the DNA is TGTGCCAGCAGAACAGGGGACTACGAGCAGTACTTC.

The sample holds a few counts of this clone. The sample contains more than one DNA sequence encoding this CDR3. The chain couples TRBV10-3 to TRBJ1-1, with 7 bases identical to TRBD1. Trimming at V came to 4 bases and at J to 0 bases, leaving 2 bases not matched to a gene. This CDR3 region has 14 residues. The germline gives CDR1 ENHRY, CDR2 SYGVKD. The CDR3: CAISGGQVNTEAFF. The CDR3 nucleotides read TGTGCCATCAGTGGAGGACAGGTGAACACTGAAGCTTTCTTT.

This clone was seen a handful of times. The V and J genes are TRBV30 and TRBJ1-3, with D hard to call. Germline values: CDR1 GTSNPN, CDR2 SVGIG (reference sequence). Between the trimmed V and J ends, which lost 8 bases and 2 bases, there was a span of 13 bases. This CDR3 is built from 13 residues. CDR3 sequence: CAGAAAAGNTIYF. The DNA for the CDR3 is TGTGCCGGCGCGGCAGCCGCTGGAAACACCATATATTTT.

This clone was detected a few times. The chain carries TRBV2 and TRBJ2-4; D perhaps matches TRBD2 (6 bases). The germline gives CDR1 SNHLY, CDR2 FYNNEI. This CDR3 region has 14 residues. The V gene lost 3 bases and the J gene lost 0 bases, with 6 bases spanning the gap. For the CDR3, the DNA is TGTGCCAGCAGTGAGGGGGGAGCCAAAAACATTCAGTACTTC. Its translation: CASSEGGAKNIQYF.

In this sample, this clone turned up a few times. The rearrangement links TRBV9 to TRBJ2-2; D uncertain. Germline CDR1 reads SGDLS; CDR2 reads YYNGEE. The V end was cut by 1 base, the J end by 7 bases, with 8 bases between. The CDR3 totals 13 residues. CDR3 DNA sequence: TGTGCCAGCAGCGTAATGGGCGTCGGGGAGCTGTTTTTT. It is translated as CASSVMGVGELFF.

The CDR3 region has the DNA TGTGCCAGCAGCCCAGGAGGGGGGGTGAGAGGAGAGACCCAGTACTTC. Translated, it gives CASSPGGGVRGETQYF. The chain uses TRBV7-8 and TRBJ2-5, with D possibly being TRBD2 (7 bases). This CDR3 region has 16 residues. Germline V gives CDR1 SGHVS, CDR2 FQNEAQ. V lost 5 bases, J lost 4 bases, and 20 bases lay in between.

The V call is TRBV2, the J call TRBJ1-5; the D gene is possibly TRBD1 (6 bases). The length of the CDR3 is 15 residues. CDR1 is SNHLY and CDR2 is FYNNEI in the germline V gene. Deletions cut 2 bases from V and 4 bases from J, with 12 bases between. CDR3 nucleotide sequence: TGTGCCAGCAGTGAAAGGGGGGGACTGAATCAGCCCCAGCATTTT. Translation gives CASSERGGLNQPQHF. The full variable domain, completed using reference TRBV2 and TRBJ1-5, is EPEVTQTPSHQVTQMGQEVILRCVPISNHLYFYWYRQILGQKVEFLVSFYNNEISEKSEIFDDQFSVERPDGSNFTLKIRSTKLEDSAMYFCASSERGGLNQPQHFGDGTRLSIL.

This clone was observed a few times. The V gene is TRBV18, the J gene TRBJ2-7; D is undetermined. Germline lookup yields CDR1 KGHSH and CDR2 LQKENI. V lost 6 bases and J lost 5, with 11 bases in between. This CDR3 comprises 12 residues. As DNA, the CDR3 is TGTGCCAGCTCGCGCTCCACAGACGAGCAGTACTTC. Its translation: CASSRSTDEQYF.

The rearrangement joins TRBV7-2 to TRBJ1-6; D is unclear. Germline V CDR1 and CDR2: SGHTA, FQGNSA. CDR3 size: 14 residues. V shed 5 bases and J shed 10 bases, with 15 bases lying between them. The CDR3 coding sequence is TGTGCCAGCAGCCTCACCGGTAGTTACTCACCCCTCCACTTT. Translated: CASSLTGSYSPLHF. Supplemented by reference TRBV7-2 and TRBJ1-6, the full variable domain reads GAGVSQSPSNKVTEKGKDVELRCDPISGHTALYWYRQSLGQGLEFLIYFQGNSAPDKSGLPSDRFSAERTGGSVSTLTIQRTQQEDSAVYLCASSLTGSYSPLHFGNGTRLTVT.

This rearrangement joins TRBV5-1 to TRBJ2-7; D gene unclear. Trimming took 0 bases from V and 1 from J, leaving 8 bases between them. The CDR3 loop spans 14 amino acids. CDR1 is SGHRS and CDR2 is YFSETQ in the germline V gene. The CDR3 region has the DNA TGCGCCAGCAGCTTGGTCCCAGATTCCTACGAGCAGTACTTC. It codes for CASSLVPDSYEQYF. The full variable domain, completed using reference TRBV5-1 and TRBJ2-7, is KAGVTQTPRYLIKTRGQQVTLSCSPISGHRSVSWYQQTPGQGLQFLFEYFSETQRNKGNFPGRFSGRQFSNSRSEMNVSTLELGDSALYLCASSLVPDSYEQYFGPGTRLTVT.

There are a few counts of this clone. This chain links TRBV7-2 with TRBJ2-7; 7 bases fit TRBD2. V lost 5 bases and J lost 5; bases outside the gene matches: 9. The CDR3 sequence is 14 residues long. Germline values: CDR1 SGHTA, CDR2 FQGNSA. CDR3 nucleotides: TGTGCCAGCAGCCCCGGGGAGGGGTCGAACGAGCAGTACTTC. The encoded protein is CASSPGEGSNEQYF.

This clone occurred a few times. The rearrangement links TRBV5-1 to TRBJ2-5, with unresolved D. V was shortened by 0 bases and J by 2 bases, with 11 bases between the two germline ends. The CDR3 runs 15 residues. Germline CDR1 and CDR2: SGHRS and YFSETQ. CDR3 protein: CASSLEQTSQETQYF. Here the CDR3 DNA reads TGCGCCAGCAGCTTGGAACAGACAAGTCAAGAGACCCAGTACTTC.

This clone has only a few counts. CDR3 sequence: CASRGSRGPGANVLTF. The CDR3 region has the DNA TGTGCCAGCAGGGGAAGCAGGGGGCCTGGGGCCAACGTCCTGACTTTC. This chain joins TRBV7-9 and TRBJ2-6; 8 bases line up with TRBD1. CDR3 size: 16 residues. Germline CDR1 and CDR2: SEHNR and FQNEAQ (reference sequence). J was trimmed by 2 bases and V by 6 bases; bases with no gene match: 6.

CDR3 nucleotides: TGTGCCAGCTCCCAAGTTGCAGGGGATGAAAAACTGTTTTTT. It is translated as CASSQVAGDEKLFF. The V call is TRBV18, the J call TRBJ1-4; D is perhaps TRBD1 (6 bases). CDR1 and CDR2 (germline): KGHSH, LQKENI. V dropped 6 bases and J dropped 6 bases, with 14 bases sitting between them. CDR3 size: 14 residues.

The V gene is TRBV6-6, the J gene TRBJ1-6; D might be TRBD1 (5 bases). Trimming left V 2 bases short and J 6 bases short, with 8 bases between. In germline, CDR1 is MNHNY, CDR2 SVGAGI (reference sequence). The CDR3 sequence is 14 residues long. CDR3 DNA: TGTGCCAGCAGTTACGGGGCAGTTAATTCACCCCTCCACTTT. This sequence encodes CASSYGAVNSPLHF.

This chain connects TRBV6-1 to TRBJ1-2; 7 nucleotides align to TRBD1. The CDR3 length is 15 residues. CDR1 is MNHNS, CDR2 SASEGT, per germline. The V gene end was trimmed by 4 bases and the J gene end by 2 bases; junction bases not matched to a gene: 7. The CDR3 DNA is TGTGCCAGCAGTGGAAGATTACAGGGGAACTATGGCTACACCTTC. Encoded protein: CASSGRLQGNYGYTF.

V gene TRBV7-9 combines with J gene TRBJ1-2; D unclear. The V gene's germline CDR1 is SEHNR and CDR2 FQNEAQ (reference sequence). CDR3 size: 13 residues. The ends were cut back, 5 bases at V and 4 bases at J, with 11 bases in the middle. CDR3 loop: CASSPRGRYGYTF. DNA for the CDR3: TGTGCCAGCAGCCCCAGAGGCCGCTATGGCTACACCTTC.

V gene TRBV6-5 combines with J gene TRBJ2-5, with 7 bases lining up with TRBD1. Germline CDR1 reads MNHEY; CDR2 reads SVGAGI. J lost 3 bases, V lost 6 bases, and 7 bases had no gene match. The CDR3 loop spans 14 amino acids. CDR3 protein: CASSAGTVKETQYF. The CDR3 DNA follows: TGTGCCAGCAGCGCCGGGACAGTTAAAGAGACCCAGTACTTC.

This clone was counted a few times. The CDR3 sequence is CASSLERQGAGEQYF. The DNA for the CDR3 is TGCGCCAGCAGCTTGGAGCGACAGGGGGCCGGCGAGCAGTACTTC. The rearrangement links TRBV5-1 to TRBJ2-5, with 10 bases fitting TRBD1. The J call could be wrong; TRBJ2-7 is a better fit for the DNA end. Germline assignment: CDR1 SGHRS and CDR2 YFSETQ. The CDR3 runs 15 residues.

This rearrangement joins TRBV4-2 to TRBJ2-7; D may be TRBD2 (5 bases). Germline values: CDR1 LGHNA, CDR2 YNFKEQ. V was pared by 3 bases and J by 2 bases, with 17 bases between. This CDR3 has 16 amino acids. The CDR3 region is CASSQKSGEPPYEQYF. As DNA, the CDR3 is TGTGCCAGCAGCCAGAAAAGCGGAGAACCCCCCTACGAGCAGTACTTC.

This clone showed up just a few times. The chain joins TRBV6-6 to TRBJ1-4; 9 bases are shared with TRBD1. The germline V gene encodes CDR1 MNHNY and CDR2 SVGAGI (reference sequence). With V trimmed by 7 bases and J by 4 bases, 7 bases remained unmatched. This CDR3 region has 15 residues. DNA for the CDR3: TGTGCCAGCAACCTACAGGGGGCGAGTAATGAAAAACTGTTTTTT. Residues: CASNLQGASNEKLFF.

The chain employs TRBV5-1 and TRBJ2-5, with D possibly matching TRBD1 (5 bases). The CDR3 runs 13 residues. The V gene lost 2 bases and the J gene lost 3 bases, with 8 bases spanning the gap. Per germline, CDR1 SGHRS and CDR2 YFSETQ. The CDR3 here is CASSFQGKETQYF. The CDR3 DNA reads TGCGCCAGCAGCTTCCAGGGTAAAGAGACCCAGTACTTC.

This clone appeared a few times. The genes are TRBV18 and TRBJ2-7; 9 positions match TRBD1. The trim removed 6 bases at V and 4 bases at J, leaving 7 bases unmatched. The CDR3 covers 14 residues. Germline lookup yields CDR1 KGHSH and CDR2 LQKENI. CDR3 DNA: TGTGCCAGCTCCCGGGACAGGGTTGGATACGAGCAGTACTTC. Translation: CASSRDRVGYEQYF.

V usage is TRBV10-3 and J usage is TRBJ1-5, with 7 positions matching TRBD1. The CDR3 length is 15 residues. V lost 2 bases and J lost 6; bases outside the gene matches: 7. Germline lookup yields CDR1 ENHRY and CDR2 SYGVKD. The CDR3 coding sequence is TGTGCCATCAGTGAGACGACAGGGACGCGTCAGCCCCAGCATTTT. The encoded protein is CAISETTGTRQPQHF.

This clone was recorded a few times. J is TRBJ2-3 and V is TRBV5-1; 8 bases map to TRBD1. The germline V gene has CDR1 SGHRS and CDR2 YFSETQ. The CDR3 has 15 residues. Trimming removed 2 bases from V and 1 base from J; junction bases left unmatched: 3. The CDR3 DNA sequence: TGCGCCAGCAGCTTCGGGACAGGAGGCACAGATACGCAGTATTTT. Its translation is CASSFGTGGTDTQYF. Supplemented by reference TRBV5-1 and TRBJ2-3, the full variable domain reads KAGVTQTPRYLIKTRGQQVTLSCSPISGHRSVSWYQQTPGQGLQFLFEYFSETQRNKGNFPGRFSGRQFSNSRSEMNVSTLELGDSALYLCASSFGTGGTDTQYFGPGTRLTVL.

Worth noting for this clone: The same CDR3 is also encoded by other DNA sequences in this sample. V is TRBV6-1 and J is TRBJ2-3; no reliable D call. This CDR3 has 12 residues. Germline CDR1 MNHNS, CDR2 SASEGT. V was pared by 0 bases and J by 5 bases, with 3 bases between. DNA of the CDR3: TGTGCCAGCAGTGAAGCGCGAGATACGCAGTATTTT. As protein: CASSEARDTQYF.

This clone was picked up a small number of times. The chain joins TRBV6-5 to TRBJ2-7, with 8 bases matching TRBD1. The V gene end was trimmed by 6 bases and the J gene end by 3 bases; junction bases not matched to a gene: 10. Germline lookup yields CDR1 MNHEY and CDR2 SVGAGI. There are 15 residues in the CDR3. CDR3 DNA: TGTGCCAGCAGCCCCCAGGGGGCCTTGCTCTACGAGCAGTACTTC. Protein: CASSPQGALLYEQYF.

This chain links TRBV4-3 with TRBJ2-7; TRBD1 agrees at 8 bases. The CDR3 is made up of 15 amino acids. Germline values: CDR1 LGHNA, CDR2 YSLEER. The V gene end was trimmed by 4 bases and the J gene end by 0 bases; junction bases not matched to a gene: 5. The CDR3 DNA reads TGCGCCAGCAGCCCCGAGGGACAGGACTCCTACGAGCAGTACTTC. Protein: CASSPEGQDSYEQYF.